A selection of T cell receptor beta chains follows, all from one sample in a study of cytomegalovirus exposure and HLA in healthy donors. The protocol was immunoSEQ multiplex PCR, while the TCRdb copy is restricted to in-frame clones and leaves out a portion. The data hold about 140,000 clones, with roughly 80% observed a single time. The source material was PBMCs. These receptors came from a man aged 35 to 55 in good health and CMV-seronegative. The CDR3 runs from the conserved cysteine through the conserved F or W. D genes are given only for firm matches. Clone size is given for some rows only: seen once, a few or many times, or a class if the clone is expanded.

NA	TRBJ1-1	NA	TRBV27	TGTGCCAGCAGTTTATCCCCGGGACACCGTGAAGCTTTCTTT	CASSLSPGHREAFF
NA	TRBJ1-4	TRBD1	TRBV18	TGTGCCAGCTCACGAAACAGGGGGTCAACTAATGAAAAACTGTTTTTT	CASSRNRGSTNEKLFF
NA	TRBJ2-2	TRBD2	TRBV6-1	TGTGCCAGCAGTGGGACTAGCGGGGGGGCCGTAGGCACCGGGGAGCTGTTTTTT	CASSGTSGGAVGTGELFF
NA	TRBJ2-3	NA	TRBV4-1	TGCGCCAGCAGCCCCCCCTACTGGGATACGCAGTATTTT	CASSPPYWDTQYF
NA	TRBJ1-5	NA	TRBV15	TGTGCCACCAGCAGAGGTCCAGGAACTAGCAATCAGCCCCAGCATTTT	CATSRGPGTSNQPQHF
once	TRBJ1-1	NA	TRBV7-9	TGTGCCAGCAGCCCTATTACGGGGTATGGTACTGAAGCTTTCTTT	CASSPITGYGTEAFF
NA	TRBJ2-1	NA	TRBV5-1	TGCGCCAGCAGCTTTGTACAGGAAGGGCGTTACAATGAGCAGTTCTTC	CASSFVQEGRYNEQFF
few	TRBJ2-3	NA	TRBV10-3	TGTGCCATCAGTGAGTCCGGACTGACTGTAGATACGCAGTATTTT	CAISESGLTVDTQYF
NA	TRBJ2-4	NA	TRBV11-2	TGTGCCAGCAGCCCCCGTTTGGAGGGAGCAAGGGACATTCAGTACTTC	CASSPRLEGARDIQYF
NA	TRBJ1-3	NA	TRBV6-1	TGTGCCAGCAGTGAAGGATTTTGGACAGCCAAGAGAACTGGAAACACCATATATTTT	CASSEGFWTAKRTGNTIYF
NA	TRBJ1-2	NA	TRBV7-3	TGTGCCAGCAGCTTGGGGGGAGGAGGCTATGGCTACACCTTC	CASSLGGGGYGYTF
NA	TRBJ1-1	TRBD1	TRBV18	TGTGCCAGCTCACCAGGACAGGAGAACACTGAAGCTTTCTTT	CASSPGQENTEAFF
NA	TRBJ1-2	NA	TRBV19	TGTGCCAGTAGGAAGACAGTCCTTGATGGCTACACCTTC	CASRKTVLDGYTF
NA	TRBJ1-3	NA	TRBV14	TGTGCCAGCAGCCAATCAGGGTCTGGAAACACCATATATTTT	CASSQSGSGNTIYF
NA	TRBJ2-1	TRBD2	TRBV5-1	TGCGCCAGCAGCTTGGAACTTTATAGCGGGGGGAATTACAATGAGCAGTTCTTC	CASSLELYSGGNYNEQFF
NA	TRBJ1-2	NA	TRBV20-1	TGCAGTGCTGGGAGGTATGGCTACACCTTC	CSAGRYGYTF
NA	TRBJ2-1	NA	TRBV10-1	TGCGCCAGCAGTGACCTCACCGGGACTGTAGGGAATGAGCAGTTCTTC	CASSDLTGTVGNEQFF
NA	TRBJ1-5	NA	TRBV28	TGTGCCAGCAGTCCGCCCCCAGGGTTGAGCAATCAGCCCCAGCATTTT	CASSPPPGLSNQPQHF
few	TRBJ2-1	TRBD2	TRBV10-1	TGCGCCAGCAGTGAGCTGGCTAGCGGGGGGGCCGGCAATGAGCAGTTCTTC	CASSELASGGAGNEQFF
NA	TRBJ1-2	TRBD1	TRBV5-6	TGTGCCAGCAGCTTGATACAGGGGAGTTACTATGGCTACACCTTC	CASSLIQGSYYGYTF
NA	TRBJ2-2	TRBD2	TRBV5-1	TGCGCCAGCAGCTTGGTGCCTAGCGGATCCACCGGGGAGCTGTTTTTT	CASSLVPSGSTGELFF
NA	TRBJ2-1	NA	TRBV29-1	TGCAGCACCGGACAGACCTACAATGAGCAGTTCTTC	CSTGQTYNEQFF
NA	TRBJ1-6	TRBD1	TRBV14	TGTGCCAGCAGCCAAAGGACAGGGAGCTCCTATAATTCACCCCTCCACTTT	CASSQRTGSSYNSPLHF
once	TRBJ1-1	NA	TRBV5-1	TGCGCCAGCAACACGGTTGGGGCCTCGAACACTGAAGCTTTCTTT	CASNTVGASNTEAFF
once	TRBJ2-7	TRBD1	TRBV28	TGTGCCAGCAGACAGACAGGGACCTACGAGCAGTACTTC	CASRQTGTYEQYF
NA	TRBJ1-4	NA	TRBV28	TGTGCCGGACGGGGCGGGGGCGAAAAACTGTTTTTT	CAGRGGGEKLFF
few	TRBJ1-1	TRBD1	TRBV6-1	TGTGCCAGCAGGGGGACAGGGGGAGTAGGCACTGAAGCTTTCTTT	CASRGTGGVGTEAFF
NA	TRBJ2-1	NA	TRBV30	TGTGCCTGGAATCCCACAGGGTTGGATGAGCAGTTCTTC	CAWNPTGLDEQFF
NA	TRBJ2-1	NA	TRBV12-5	TGTGCTAGTGGACCATTCCGGGACACACTCAGTAGGTCCTACAATGAGCAGTTCTTC	CASGPFRDTLSRSYNEQFF
NA	TRBJ2-1	TRBD2	TRBV5-1	TGCGCCAGCAGCCAGACTAGCGGGGGTACCTACAATGAGCAGTTCTTC	CASSQTSGGTYNEQFF
few	TRBJ1-5	TRBD1	TRBV6-1	TGTGCCAGCCCTTCCTCGGACAGGGCGGATCAGCCCCAGCATTTT	CASPSSDRADQPQHF
NA	TRBJ2-7	NA	TRBV19	TGTGCCAGTAGTATAGGAGGCCTACGCTCCTACGAGCAGTACTTC	CASSIGGLRSYEQYF
NA	TRBJ1-1	NA	TRBV7-9	TGTTCCAGCAGCCTAGGACAGAGTGAAGCTTTCTTT	CSSSLGQSEAFF
once	TRBJ2-7	NA	TRBV5-1	TGCGCCAGCACTTACGGGACATCTACGTACGAGCAGTACTTC	CASTYGTSTYEQYF
NA	TRBJ1-4	NA	TRBV5-1	TGCGCCAGCAGCTTAGCTGCGACTAATGAAAAACTGTTTTTT	CASSLAATNEKLFF
NA	TRBJ1-2	TRBD1	TRBV6-1	TGTGCCAGCAGGGAACCGGGACAGGGGATCTATGGCTACACCTTC	CASREPGQGIYGYTF
NA	TRBJ2-7	NA	TRBV7-2	TGTGCCAGCAGCTCCGTCCCGGGCTACGAGCAGTACTTC	CASSSVPGYEQYF
NA	TRBJ2-2	TRBD1	TRBV5-4	TGTGCCAGCAGCCCTGGACAGGGACGGGGCGGGGAGCTGTTTTTT	CASSPGQGRGGELFF
few	TRBJ1-1	NA	TRBV28	TGTGCCAGCAGTTTATCGGCAGGCTTGAACACTGAAGCTTTCTTT	CASSLSAGLNTEAFF
NA	TRBJ2-7	TRBD1	TRBV20-1	TGCAGTGCTAGTGGACAGGTAGAGCAGTACTTC	CSASGQVEQYF
NA	TRBJ2-1	NA	TRBV29-1	TGCAGCGTTGAAGATCTTCGTACAGGGTCCGGCAATGAGCAGTTCTTC	CSVEDLRTGSGNEQFF